The TCR beta chain described here comes from a study of blood T cell repertoires in COVID-19. The CDR3 sequence is 11 residues long. Germline-derived CDR1 and CDR2 are GTSNPN and SVGIG (reference sequence). Trimming cost V 2 bases and J 5 bases, with 6 bases left between them. Measured with immunoSEQ multiplex PCR; TCRdb has only the in-frame clones, and not every one. The sample lists some 330,000 clones; roughly four fifths were seen once. Residents of 24 US areas, aged roughly 18 to 89 years, made up the participants. Categorization into cohorts depended on clinical history that participants reported.

Sequencing was carried out using PBMCs or T cells enriched from blood (not recorded which). This clonotype was sampled from a woman in her forties or fifties who had recovered from COVID-19. This chain joins TRBV30 and TRBJ1-1, with D uncertain. The CDR3 region is CAWSLRTEAFF. In DNA, the CDR3 is TGTGCCTGGAGTCTCAGGACTGAAGCTTTCTTT. The complete variable domain, with remaining parts taken from reference TRBV30 and TRBJ1-1, reads SQTIHQWPATLVQPVGSPLSLECTVEGTSNPNLYWYRQAAGRGLQLLFYSVGIGQISSEVPQNLSASRPQDRQFILSSKKLLLSDSGFYLCAWSLRTEAFFGQGTRLTVV.